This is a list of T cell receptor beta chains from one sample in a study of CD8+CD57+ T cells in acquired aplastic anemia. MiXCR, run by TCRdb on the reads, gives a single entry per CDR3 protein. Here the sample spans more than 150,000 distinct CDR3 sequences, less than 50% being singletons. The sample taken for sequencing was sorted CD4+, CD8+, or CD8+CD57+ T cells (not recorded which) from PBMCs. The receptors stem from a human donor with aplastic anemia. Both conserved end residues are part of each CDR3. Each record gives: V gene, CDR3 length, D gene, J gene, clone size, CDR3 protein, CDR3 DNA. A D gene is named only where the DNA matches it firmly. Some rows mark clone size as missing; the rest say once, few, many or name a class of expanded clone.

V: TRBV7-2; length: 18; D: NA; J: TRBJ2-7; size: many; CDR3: CASSLGVRGGRPHYEQYF; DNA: TGTGCCAGCAGCTTAGGGGTAAGGGGGGGCCGCCCGCACTACGAGCAGTACTTC
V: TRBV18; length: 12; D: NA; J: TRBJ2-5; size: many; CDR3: CASSSRQETQYF; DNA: TGTGCCAGCTCATCGCGACAAGAGACCCAGTACTTC
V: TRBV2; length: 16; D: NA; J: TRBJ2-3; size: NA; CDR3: CASSRRGGESTDTQYF; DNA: TGTGCCAGCAGCCGAAGGGGCGGGGAAAGTACAGATACGCAGTATTTT
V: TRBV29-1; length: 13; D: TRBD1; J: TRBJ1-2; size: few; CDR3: CSAGQATNYGYTF; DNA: TGCAGCGCGGGACAGGCTACTAACTATGGCTACACCTTC
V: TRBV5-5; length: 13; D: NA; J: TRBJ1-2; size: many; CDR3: CASSPDGYGGYTF; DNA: TGTGCCAGCAGCCCGGACGGCTATGGGGGCTACACCTTC
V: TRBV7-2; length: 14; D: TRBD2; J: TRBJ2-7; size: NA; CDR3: CASSLSSGSYEQYF; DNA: TGTGCCAGCAGCTTGAGTAGCGGGTCCTACGAGCAGTACTTC
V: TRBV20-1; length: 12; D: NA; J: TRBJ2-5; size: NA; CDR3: CSVGASRETQYF; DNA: TGCAGCGTTGGGGCTAGCCGGGAGACCCAGTACTTC
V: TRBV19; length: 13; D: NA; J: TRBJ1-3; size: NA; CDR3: CASGRAGGNTIYF; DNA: TGTGCCAGTGGAAGGGCAGGGGGAAACACCATATATTTT
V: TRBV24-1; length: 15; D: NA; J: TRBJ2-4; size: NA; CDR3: CATSDSQLAKNIQYF; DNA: TGTGCCACCAGTGATTCGCAGCTAGCCAAAAACATTCAGTACTTC
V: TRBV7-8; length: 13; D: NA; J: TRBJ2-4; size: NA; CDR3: CASSLSAGNIQYF; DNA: TGTGCCAGCAGCCTAAGTGCCGGAAACATTCAGTACTTC
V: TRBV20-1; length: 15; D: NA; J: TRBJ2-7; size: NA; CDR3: CSASRGSRYSYEQYF; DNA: TGCAGTGCTAGTAGGGGTTCTCGGTACTCCTACGAGCAGTACTTC
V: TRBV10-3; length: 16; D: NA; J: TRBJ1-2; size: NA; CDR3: CAISESGPQQGNGYTF; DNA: TGTGCCATCAGTGAGTCGGGCCCACAACAGGGAAATGGCTACACCTTC
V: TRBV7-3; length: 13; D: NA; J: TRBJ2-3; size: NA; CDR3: CAVGGGPADTQYF; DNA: TGTGCCGTTGGGGGGGGGCCCGCAGATACGCAGTATTTT
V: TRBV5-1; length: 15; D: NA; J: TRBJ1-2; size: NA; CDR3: CASSLRSDDNYGYTF; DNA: TGCGCCAGCAGCTTGCGTTCGGACGATAACTATGGCTACACCTTC
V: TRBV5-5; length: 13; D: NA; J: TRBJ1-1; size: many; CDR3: CASSLGGLPEAFF; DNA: TGTGCCAGCAGCTTGGGGGGGCTCCCTGAAGCTTTCTTT
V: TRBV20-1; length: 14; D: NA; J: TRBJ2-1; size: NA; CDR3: CSALGAVSYNEQFF; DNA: TGCAGTGCTCTCGGGGCTGTCTCCTACAATGAGCAGTTCTTC
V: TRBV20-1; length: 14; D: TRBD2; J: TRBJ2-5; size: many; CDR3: CSARDQLAGVVQYF; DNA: TGCAGTGCTAGAGATCAGCTAGCGGGAGTGGTCCAGTACTTC
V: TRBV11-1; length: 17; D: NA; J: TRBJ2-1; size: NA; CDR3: CASSHSGGQSSYNEQFF; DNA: TGTGCCAGCAGCCACTCGGGGGGACAGAGCTCCTACAATGAGCAGTTCTTC
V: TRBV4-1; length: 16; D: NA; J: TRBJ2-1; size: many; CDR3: CASSQDPGRRIAEQFF; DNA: TGCGCCAGCAGCCAAGATCCGGGACGGAGGATCGCCGAGCAGTTCTTC
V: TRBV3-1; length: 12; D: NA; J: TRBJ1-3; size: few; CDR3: CASSQEGNTIYF; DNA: TGTGCCAGCAGCCAAGAGGGAAACACCATATATTTT
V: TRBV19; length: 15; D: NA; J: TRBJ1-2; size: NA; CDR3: CASYGRDPANYGYTF; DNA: TGTGCCAGCTACGGACGGGATCCAGCTAACTATGGCTACACCTTC
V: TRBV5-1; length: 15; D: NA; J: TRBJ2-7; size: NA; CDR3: CASSLVVGGMGEQYF; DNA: TGCGCCAGCAGCTTGGTAGTTGGGGGAATGGGCGAGCAGTACTTC
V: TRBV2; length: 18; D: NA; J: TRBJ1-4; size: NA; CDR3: CASSAVRYNLQGNEKLFF; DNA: TGTGCCAGCAGCGCCGTTCGGTACAACCTACAAGGGAATGAAAAACTGTTTTTT
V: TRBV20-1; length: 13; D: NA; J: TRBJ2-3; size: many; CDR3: CSDSLVGSDTQYF; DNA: TGCAGTGATAGCTTAGTGGGTTCGGATACGCAGTATTTT
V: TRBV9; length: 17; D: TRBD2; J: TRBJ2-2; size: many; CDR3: CASSPSVGAGDTGELFF; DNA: TGTGCCAGCAGCCCCTCGGTCGGGGCGGGAGATACCGGGGAGCTGTTTTTT
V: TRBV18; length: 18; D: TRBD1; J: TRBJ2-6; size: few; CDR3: CASSPRQGALSGANVLTF; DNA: TGTGCCAGCTCACCAAGACAGGGGGCTCTCTCTGGGGCCAACGTCCTGACTTTC
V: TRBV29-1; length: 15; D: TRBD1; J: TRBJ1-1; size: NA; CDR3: CSGWTGNAMNTEAFF; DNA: TGCAGCGGATGGACAGGCAATGCTATGAACACTGAAGCTTTCTTT
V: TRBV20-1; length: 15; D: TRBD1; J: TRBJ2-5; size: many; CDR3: CSARIGTGIQETQYF; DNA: TGCAGTGCTAGAATAGGGACAGGAATCCAAGAGACCCAGTACTTC
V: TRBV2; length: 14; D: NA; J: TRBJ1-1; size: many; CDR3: CASSEGRGFTEAFF; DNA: TGTGCCAGCAGTGAAGGTAGGGGTTTCACTGAAGCTTTCTTT
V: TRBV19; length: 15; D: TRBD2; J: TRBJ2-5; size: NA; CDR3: CASSISGGTQETQYF; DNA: TGTGCCAGTAGTATAAGCGGGGGGACACAAGAGACCCAGTACTTC
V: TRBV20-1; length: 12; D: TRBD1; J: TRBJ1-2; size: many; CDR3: CSARKDRDGYTF; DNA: TGCAGTGCTAGAAAGGACAGGGATGGCTACACCTTC
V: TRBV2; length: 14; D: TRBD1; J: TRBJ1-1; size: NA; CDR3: CASSVWDRNTEAFF; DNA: TGTGCCAGCAGTGTTTGGGACAGGAACACTGAAGCTTTCTTT
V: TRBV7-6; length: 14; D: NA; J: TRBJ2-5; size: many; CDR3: CASSAGLRVETQYF; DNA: TGTGCCAGCAGCGCCGGTTTAAGGGTCGAGACCCAGTACTTC
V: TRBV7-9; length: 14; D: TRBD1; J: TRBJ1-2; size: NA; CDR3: CASSLDRGFYGYTF; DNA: TGTGCCAGCAGCTTGGACAGGGGGTTCTATGGCTACACCTTC
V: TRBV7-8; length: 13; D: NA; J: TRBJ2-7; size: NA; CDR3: CASSLGGNYEQYF; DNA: TGTGCCAGCAGCTTAGGGGGGAACTACGAGCAGTACTTC
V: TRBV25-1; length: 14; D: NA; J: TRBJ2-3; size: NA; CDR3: CASSDQRGTDTQYF; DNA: TGTGCCAGCAGTGATCAGAGAGGCACAGATACGCAGTATTTT
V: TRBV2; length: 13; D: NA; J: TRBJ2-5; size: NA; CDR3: CASSGTDSETQYF; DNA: TGTGCCAGCAGTGGGACAGACTCGGAGACCCAGTACTTC
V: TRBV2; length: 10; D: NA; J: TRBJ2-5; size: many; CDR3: CASRQETQYF; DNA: TGTGCCAGCAGGCAAGAGACCCAGTACTTC
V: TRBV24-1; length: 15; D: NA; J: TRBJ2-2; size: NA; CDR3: CATGDSQGKAGELFF; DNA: TGTGCCACCGGTGATTCGCAGGGAAAAGCCGGGGAGCTGTTTTTT
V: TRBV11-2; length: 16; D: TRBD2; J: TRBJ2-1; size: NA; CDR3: CASSPTSGPDYNEQFF; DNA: TGTGCCAGCAGCCCGACTAGCGGGCCCGACTACAATGAGCAGTTCTTC
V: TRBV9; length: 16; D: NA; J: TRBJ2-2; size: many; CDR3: CASSVGGGGDTGELFF; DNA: TGTGCCAGCAGCGTAGGAGGAGGGGGGGACACCGGGGAGCTGTTTTTT
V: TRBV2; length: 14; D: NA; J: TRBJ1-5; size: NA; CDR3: CASSIRDSNQPQHF; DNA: TGTGCCAGCAGCATTCGGGACAGCAATCAGCCCCAGCATTTT
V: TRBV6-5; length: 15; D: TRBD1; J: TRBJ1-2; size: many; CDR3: CASSSLRDRNYGYTF; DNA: TGTGCCAGCAGTTCGCTCCGGGACAGGAACTATGGCTACACCTTC
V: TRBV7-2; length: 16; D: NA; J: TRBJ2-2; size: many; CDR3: CASSLGVTANTGELFF; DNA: TGTGCCAGCAGCTTAGGTGTGACAGCCAACACCGGGGAGCTGTTTTTT
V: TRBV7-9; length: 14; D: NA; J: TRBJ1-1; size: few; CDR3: CASSLNSLNTEAFF; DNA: TGTGCCAGCAGCTTGAACAGTTTGAACACTGAAGCTTTCTTT
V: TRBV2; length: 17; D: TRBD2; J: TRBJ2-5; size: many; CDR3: CASSPNGLAGVKETQYF; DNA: TGTGCCAGCAGTCCGAACGGACTAGCGGGGGTGAAAGAGACCCAGTACTTC
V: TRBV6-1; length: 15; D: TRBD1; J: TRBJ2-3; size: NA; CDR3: CTSREGTGRPDTQYF; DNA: TGTACCAGCCGTGAAGGGACAGGCCGGCCAGATACGCAGTATTTT
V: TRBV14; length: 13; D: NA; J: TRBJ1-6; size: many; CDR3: CASSEGGRSPLHF; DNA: TGTGCCAGCAGCGAGGGGGGGCGGTCACCCCTCCACTTT
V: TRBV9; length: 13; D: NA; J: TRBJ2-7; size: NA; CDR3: CASSQIRRNEQYF; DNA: TGTGCCAGCAGCCAAATACGCAGGAACGAGCAGTACTTC
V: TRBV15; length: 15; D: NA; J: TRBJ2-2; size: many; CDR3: CATSREKGKTGELFF; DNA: TGTGCCACCAGCAGAGAAAAAGGGAAAACCGGGGAGCTGTTTTTT
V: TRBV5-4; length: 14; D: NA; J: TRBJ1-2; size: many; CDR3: CASSHQQGSGGYTF; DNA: TGTGCCAGCAGCCATCAACAGGGTAGTGGTGGCTACACCTTC
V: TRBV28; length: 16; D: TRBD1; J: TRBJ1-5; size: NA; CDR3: CASRVTGGQGNQPQHF; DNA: TGTGCCAGCAGAGTTACAGGGGGCCAGGGCAATCAGCCCCAGCATTTT